The rows below give T cell receptor beta chains drawn from one sample of a study of blood T cell repertoires in COVID-19. TCRdb's table, derived via immunoSEQ multiplex PCR, lists solely in-frame clones and lacks some. Of approximately 170,000 clones in the sample, around 84% are singletons; the top ten hold roughly 7.3%. The sequencing sample was made of PBMCs or T cells enriched from blood (not recorded which). Receptors were obtained from a woman aged 50 to 60 who had recovered from COVID-19. Each CDR3 is given without its conserved first and last residue. The order of the fields is V gene, CDR3 length, CDR3 protein.

v_gene: TRBV28; len: 10; CDR3aa: ASRTSTDTQY
v_gene: TRBV3-1/TRBV3-2; len: 12; CDR3aa: ASSYSGVNTEAF
v_gene: TRBV7-6; len: 15; CDR3aa: ASSLREAGGRGNEQF
v_gene: TRBV25-1; len: 11; CDR3aa: ASSEGPNSPLH
v_gene: TRBV5-8; len: 11; CDR3aa: ASSIPQAYEQY
v_gene: TRBV9; len: 13; CDR3aa: ASSPLLGASTEAF
v_gene: TRBV28; len: 14; CDR3aa: ASSLDWTPASYGYT
v_gene: TRBV7-8; len: 11; CDR3aa: ASSRDRDQPQH
v_gene: TRBV5-1; len: 13; CDR3aa: ASRDSVATNEKLF
v_gene: TRBV28; len: 15; CDR3aa: ASSLSVPGQGVYEQY
v_gene: TRBV5-4; len: 12; CDR3aa: ASSTPGSSYGYT
v_gene: TRBV7-9; len: 11; CDR3aa: ASSSVARDTQY
v_gene: TRBV19; len: 15; CDR3aa: ASKLGGTGGLNTEAF
v_gene: TRBV7-9; len: 12; CDR3aa: ASSQGQGFYGYT
v_gene: TRBV6-2/TRBV6-3; len: 14; CDR3aa: ASSYSGGGPANEQF